This T cell receptor beta chain derives from a study of regulatory T cells in long-lasting Graves disease. There are many counts of this clonotype. Construction of TCR beta libraries relied on iRepertoire HTBI primers and on Arm-PCR targeting CDR3 regions. Each CDR3 protein gets one entry after TCRdb re-called the multiplex PCR reads with MiXCR. The data hold just over 600,000 distinct CDR3 sequences, with under 20% observed a single time. CDR1 is SGDLS and CDR2 is YYNGEE in the germline V gene. The CDR3 loop spans 15 amino acids. V dropped 0 bases and J dropped 1 base, with 10 bases sitting between them. Time point: newly diagnosed GD, antithyroid drugs for less than 3 months. Generation of the TCR library employed RNA extracted from PBMCs. Separately, the same data were catalogued under a study of T cells in Graves' hyperthyroidism and ophthalmopathy. That investigation notes: Peripheral blood also featured most of the thyroid clonotypes expanded above 0.001.

The chain has TRBV9 and TRBJ2-5; D possibly corresponds to TRBD1 (6 bases). The sequence was obtained from a woman aged 25 to 39 with Graves disease. Sequencing was performed on peripheral blood mononuclear cells (PBMCs), taken at new diagnosis, from a patient treated with antithyroid drugs. The CDR3 sequence: CASSVEGQPQETQYF. In nucleotides, the CDR3 is TGTGCCAGCAGCGTAGAGGGACAACCCCAAGAGACCCAGTACTTC.